The 13 T cell receptor beta chains below were found in one sample sequenced in a study of T cells expressing NK-cell markers. TCRdb re-called the 5' RACE reads, yielding one record per CDR3 amino acid sequence without DNA. This table holds 350,000 to 500,000 distinct CDR3 sequences. The source material was blood T cells: a sorted CD56 or NKG2C T cell subset, CD4+ or CD8+ T cells, or bulk PBMC T cells (not recorded which). The receptors shown here come from a woman aged 18 to 75 in good health.

V and J are TRBV20-1 and TRBJ2-2; absent DNA, TCRdb's TRBD2 call cannot be checked. In germline, CDR1 is DFQATT, CDR2 SNEGSKA (reference sequence). The CDR3 runs to 14 residues. CDR3 region: CSARRLEETGELFF.

The chain carries TRBV5-1 and TRBJ2-5; TCRdb lists TRBD1, though no DNA is available to test this call. Germline values: CDR1 SGHRS, CDR2 YFSETQ. The CDR3 contains 14 residues. Here the CDR3 reads CASSRQPEGETQYF. Drawing the rest from reference TRBV5-1 and TRBJ2-5, the complete variable domain is KAGVTQTPRYLIKTRGQQVTLSCSPISGHRSVSWYQQTPGQGLQFLFEYFSETQRNKGNFPGRFSGRQFSNSRSEMNVSTLELGDSALYLCASSRQPEGETQYFGPGTRLLVL.

J is TRBJ1-5 and V is TRBV20-1; TCRdb designates TRBD1, a call that cannot be tested without DNA. The CDR3 covers 16 residues. The germline V gene encodes CDR1 DFQATT and CDR2 SNEGSKA (reference sequence). CDR3 loop: CSASDTGHAGNQPQHF.

This rearrangement joins TRBV20-1 to TRBJ2-6. This CDR3 is 16 amino acids long. CDR1 is DFQATT, CDR2 SNEGSKA, per germline (reference sequence). The CDR3 loop is CSAKESSTSGANVLTF.

The chain combines TRBV20-1 with TRBJ1-2; the TCRdb call, TRBD1, lacks DNA for checking. This CDR3 spans 12 amino acids. Germline-derived CDR1 and CDR2 are DFQATT and SNEGSKA (reference sequence). This chain's CDR3 is CSASGQGYGYTF.

The CDR3 loop reads CASGVWSSYGYTF. V is TRBV28 and J is TRBJ1-2. This CDR3 comprises 13 residues. From germline, CDR1 is MDHEN and CDR2 SYDVKM.

This rearrangement joins TRBV12-3 or TRBV12-4 to TRBJ2-7; the TRBD1 assignment by TCRdb is unverifiable without DNA. The CDR3 extends over 12 amino acids. The chain's CDR3 is CASRTGSYEQYF.

The chain combines TRBV13 with TRBJ2-6. The CDR3 extends over 18 amino acids. CDR1 is PRHDT, CDR2 FYEKMQ, per germline (reference sequence). The CDR3 sequence is CASSLDRSSRSGANVLTF.

The V call is TRBV5-1, the J call TRBJ2-7. Germline CDR1 SGHRS, CDR2 YFSETQ. The CDR3 runs 14 residues. This CDR3 is CASSLSGTAYEQYF.

The genes are TRBV19 and TRBJ1-5. Germline CDR1 LNHDA, CDR2 SQIVND (reference sequence). CDR3 size: 14 residues. CDR3 loop: CASSISSVGQPQHF. Looking up the rest from reference TRBV19 and TRBJ1-5 gives the full variable domain: DGGITQSPKYLFRKEGQNVTLSCEQNLNHDAMYWYRQDPGQGLRLIYYSQIVNDFQKGDIAEGYSVSREKKESFPLTVTSAQKNPTAFYLCASSISSVGQPQHFGDGTRLSIL.

This chain links TRBV30 with TRBJ2-7; the TRBD1 assignment by TCRdb is unverifiable without DNA. The CDR3 runs 13 residues. The germline V gene encodes CDR1 GTSNPN and CDR2 SVGIG (reference sequence). Here the CDR3 reads CAWRGQKNYEQYF.

The chain couples TRBV20-1 to TRBJ2-3; TCRdb returns TRBD2, unconfirmable since there is no DNA. The germline V gene has CDR1 DFQATT and CDR2 SNEGSKA (reference sequence). This CDR3 is built from 15 residues. The CDR3: CSARKPGLRTDTQYF.

V and J are TRBV27 and TRBJ2-7; without DNA, the TCRdb call of TRBD1 cannot be checked. This CDR3 has 13 residues. Germline V lookup: CDR1 MNHEY, CDR2 SMNVEV (reference sequence). The CDR3 region is CASWDRPSYEQYF.